What follows is one T cell receptor beta chain and its context. No antigen is known for it. CDR1 and CDR2 from the germline V gene are DFQATT and SNEGSKA (reference sequence). V lost 2 bases and J lost 4, with 11 bases in between. The length of the CDR3 is 13 residues. This record comes from a study of response to subunit inactivated influenza vaccine. Study-level results: That few new T cells are recruited by each seasonal influenza vaccination was the authors' suggestion.

In TCRdb, the RT-PCR reads were re-called with MiXCR into one record per CDR3 protein. Altogether roughly 650,000 distinct CDR3 sequences are present, approximately 14% being singletons, with the ten largest covering 7.5% to 9%. This TCR was sampled from a man between 50 and 59 years old who received an inactivated influenza vaccine. This rearrangement joins TRBV20-1 to TRBJ1-2; TRBD1 is a possible D gene (5 bases). This material consisted of PBMCs from blood, taken 14 to 15 days before vaccination. The CDR3 coding sequence is TGCAGTGCTAGAAACCGGGACGGCTATGGCTACACCTTC. Translation gives CSARNRDGYGYTF.